The 11 T cell receptor beta chains given below trace back to one sample, sequenced in a study of shared clonotypes between healthy human individuals. Method: immunoSEQ multiplex PCR; TCRdb's copy keeps in-frame clones and lacks some. The data show about 2.4 million clones, approximately 93% seen once. The sample taken for sequencing was naive CD4+ T cells from PBMCs. Subset of the sample: CD45RA+ positively selected. The receptor set was obtained from a man younger than 35 in good health. Some clones in this sample may be carry-over from other donors' samples.

This chain links TRBV7-2 with TRBJ2-7; D is ambiguous. The CDR3 runs 16 residues. Germline V gene sequence: CDR1 SGHTA, CDR2 FQGNSA. V shed 0 bases and J shed 5 bases, with 17 bases lying between them. The CDR3 bases are TGTGCCAGCAGCTTAGCGAGGTCTAGGGCAAGACACGAGCAGTACTTC. It codes for CASSLARSRARHEQYF. Filled out from reference TRBV7-2 and TRBJ2-7, the complete variable domain reads GAGVSQSPSNKVTEKGKDVELRCDPISGHTALYWYRQSLGQGLEFLIYFQGNSAPDKSGLPSDRFSAERTGGSVSTLTIQRTQQEDSAVYLCASSLARSRARHEQYFGPGTRLTVT.

This CDR3 is CASSSREGPLFF. For the CDR3, the DNA is TGTGCCAGCAGTTCGCGGGAGGGCCCCCTGTTTTTT. J is TRBJ2-2 and V is TRBV27; 9 bases are shared with TRBD2. Trimming took 4 bases from V and 14 from J; bases not matched to a gene: 5. The CDR3 contains 12 residues. Germline CDR1 and CDR2: MNHEY and SMNVEV (reference sequence).

The chain is built from TRBV28 and TRBJ1-2; a weak D match, TRBD1 (6 bases). The V end was cut by 4 bases, the J end by 8 bases, with 17 bases between. This CDR3 contains 14 residues. The germline V gene has CDR1 MDHEN and CDR2 SYDVKM. As DNA, the CDR3 is TGTGCCAGCAGTTCACCTTTCAGGGGACGCGGCTACACCTTC. Translating gives CASSSPFRGRGYTF.

CDR3 nucleotides: TGTGCCAGCTCACCACCCGGGAGGCTGACTGGCAATGAGCAGTTCTTC. Translated: CASSPPGRLTGNEQFF. V gene TRBV18 combines with J gene TRBJ2-1; TRBD2 matches at 7 bases. Trimming at V came to 0 bases and at J to 6 bases, leaving 8 bases not matched to a gene. The CDR3 runs 16 residues. The germline CDR1 and CDR2 sequences are KGHSH and LQKENI. The variable domain in full, with the rest retrieved from reference TRBV18 and TRBJ2-1, is NAGVMQNPRHLVRRRGQEARLRCSPMKGHSHVYWYRQLPEEGLKFMVYLQKENIIDESGMPKERFSAEFPKEGPSILRIQQVVRGDSAAYFCASSPPGRLTGNEQFFGPGTRLTVL.

V is TRBV7-2 and J is TRBJ1-3; TRBD1 aligns across 8 bases. Germline-derived CDR1 and CDR2 are SGHTA and FQGNSA. J was trimmed by 4 bases and V by 0 bases; bases with no gene match: 5. CDR3 length: 16 amino acids. CDR3 protein: CASSLAATGVGNTIYF. The CDR3 coding sequence is TGTGCCAGCAGCTTAGCGGCGACAGGGGTCGGAAACACCATATATTTT.

V and J are TRBV7-9 and TRBJ1-2, with D perhaps matching TRBD1 (5 bases). Germline V gives CDR1 SEHNR, CDR2 FQNEAQ (reference sequence). The CDR3 sequence is 12 residues long. V was cut by 10 bases and J by 3 bases, with 12 bases left in between. The CDR3 sequence: CATSRGDYGYTF. The DNA of the CDR3 is TGTGCCACAAGCCGGGGGGACTATGGCTACACCTTC.

The rearrangement uses TRBV29-1 and TRBJ2-7; the D gene could be TRBD1 or TRBD2 (5 bases each). The V gene lost 0 bases and the J gene lost 4 bases, with 16 bases spanning the gap. The CDR3 is 15 amino acids. Germline values: CDR1 SQVTM, CDR2 ANQGSEA. CDR3 sequence: CSVEDLTGLGYEQYF. The CDR3 region has the DNA TGCAGCGTTGAAGATCTGACGGGGCTAGGGTACGAGCAGTACTTC.

The rearrangement links TRBV28 to TRBJ2-3; D unresolved. The V gene lost 6 bases and the J gene lost 7 bases, with 8 bases spanning the gap. CDR3 length: 11 amino acids. Germline V lookup: CDR1 MDHEN, CDR2 SYDVKM. CDR3 DNA sequence: TGTGCCAGCAGCCCGCATTATACGCAGTATTTT. It codes for CASSPHYTQYF.

DNA for the CDR3: TGTGCCAGCAGCGGGACTAGCGGATTCTACGAGCAGTACTTC. It encodes CASSGTSGFYEQYF. The chain links TRBV2 to TRBJ2-7; 11 bases fit TRBD2. With 6 bases clipped from V and 3 bases from J, the junction kept 4 bases outside the gene matches. In germline, CDR1 is SNHLY, CDR2 FYNNEI. The CDR3 is made up of 14 amino acids.

The V and J genes are TRBV19 and TRBJ1-5, with D possibly TRBD1 on 6 matching bases. The CDR3 is 14 residues long. The germline V gene encodes CDR1 LNHDA and CDR2 SQIVND (reference sequence). V lost 9 bases, J lost 7 bases, and 19 bases lay in between. The DNA of the CDR3 is TGTGCCAGCCGGACTGGGGGGGCGAGGCAGCCCCAGCATTTT. Amino acid sequence: CASRTGGARQPQHF.

The V call is TRBV6-1, the J call TRBJ2-7, with 11 nucleotides matching TRBD1. The CDR3 runs 15 residues. V lost 4 bases, J lost 3 bases, and 5 bases stayed unmatched. CDR1 MNHNS and CDR2 SASEGT come from the germline V gene. As DNA, the CDR3 is TGTGCCAGCAGTGGCAGGACAGGGGGCCTCTACGAGCAGTACTTC. Translation: CASSGRTGGLYEQYF.